The present entry profiles one T cell receptor (beta chain) with its context. As yet, its antigen is unknown. Other DNA sequences in this specimen translate into the identical CDR3. This entry belongs to a study of vaccination effects on CD4 cells after COVID-19. ViraFEST assay sequencing came after antigen-specific CD4+ T cells were expanded with viral peptide pools. Isolating CD4+ T cells followed about 11 days of culture. Negative nucleocapsid antibody tests before and after vaccination confirmed no previous SARS-CoV-2 infection. PBMC were cultured at approximately 2 million per well with 9 to 10 IU/ml IL-2 and around 10 ug/ml peptides. Days 3 and 7 saw half the medium replaced with IL-2 medium. Trimming left V 5 bases short and J 1 base short, with 5 bases between. The CDR3 spans 12 residues. Only in-frame clones appear in the TCRdb table, and some are missing; sequencing was by immunoSEQ multiplex PCR. The sample records roughly 63,000 clones, 80% being singletons.

General study points: By a late point after vaccination, infection- and vaccine-induced clones had shrunk markedly through clonal contraction. Only a few convalescent patients and no early post-infection timepoints featured in the study.

Sequenced here: CD4+ T cells from PBMCs cultured with SARS-CoV-2 spike peptides, sampled before COVID-19 vaccination. The receptor was derived from a human donor who received a COVID-19 vaccine. The genes are TRBV12-3 or TRBV12-4 and TRBJ1-2; unclear D gene. The CDR3 spells CASSPGNYGYTF. In DNA form, the CDR3 reads TGTGCCAGCAGTCCCGGTAACTATGGCTACACCTTC.